A selection of T cell receptor beta chains follows, all from one sample in a study of blood T cell repertoires in COVID-19. Measured with immunoSEQ multiplex PCR; TCRdb has only the in-frame clones, and not every one. The table lists more than 80,000 clones, 80% of them singletons. The sequenced sample was peripheral blood. The receptors were sampled from a human donor in a cohort sampled during active COVID-19. Both conserved end residues are part of each CDR3. The size field is filled for only some rows; it gives once, few, many or a size class.

TRBV27	once	CASSREPPLNNPRTEAFF
TRBV18	-	CASSPLLRTANSYEQYF
TRBV18	-	CASSPTQREAYEQYF
TRBV5-1	-	CASSLAAGSNGYTF
TRBV2	many	CASSPVTGASTEAFF
TRBV30	-	CAWRGQRVTEAFF
TRBV6-5	-	CASSYKGESLHF
TRBV3-1/TRBV3-2	few	CASSPGTGGQPQHF
TRBV5-4	once	CASSRTGGTEAFF
TRBV19	-	CASSIRTSGIYEQFF
TRBV5-1	-	CASSPGTALNTEAFF
TRBV10-1	-	CASSERLAGGKTGELFF
TRBV18	few	CASSTSGTDTQYF
TRBV2	-	CASSSSYTEAFF
TRBV30	-	CAWSRPSVAQYF
TRBV18	-	CASAGLANEQFF
TRBV27	-	CASGTGGAYSPYEQYF
TRBV5-1	-	CASSQPTQGFYGYTF
TRBV13	-	CASSLKVTGVGELFF
TRBV5-5	-	CASSLSTGSTEAFF
TRBV30	-	CAWTEAATYEQYF
TRBV5-1	-	CASSPDRLGYTF
TRBV5-1	-	CASSLQGTPYEQYF
TRBV2	-	CASRDNRVGSTDTQYF
TRBV6-1	-	CASSEIGQYYGYTF
TRBV19	many	CASSDNSPGLNEQFF
TRBV27	-	CASSPSVGGVLYPYF
TRBV7-9	few	CASSSSAQGYYGYTF
TRBV5-1	-	CASSGGVNTEAFF
TRBV7-9	-	CASSSGAANNSPLHF
TRBV6-5	-	CATRGQLNTEAFF
TRBV4-1	-	CASSQGQGGTYEQYF
TRBV7-6	-	CASSMTQGRGETQYF
TRBV21-1	-	CASSKALAGPTNEQFF
TRBV12-3/TRBV12-4	-	CASSFSYSGELFF
TRBV3-1/TRBV3-2	-	CASSLLGQGADTQYF
TRBV10-3	-	CAISGNDNEQFF
TRBV29-1	-	CSVGQAYLNTGELFF
TRBV29-1	once	CSVEDSGTRSSYNEQFF
TRBV5-1	-	CASSLGDRTDGYTF
TRBV6-5	-	CASSREPDTQYF
TRBV28	-	CASSRTGTAGNTIYF
TRBV18	-	CASSPSRNYGYTF
TRBV24-1	-	CATSGRGTGGSSYNEQFF
TRBV7-9	few	CASSLASGLGSPLHF